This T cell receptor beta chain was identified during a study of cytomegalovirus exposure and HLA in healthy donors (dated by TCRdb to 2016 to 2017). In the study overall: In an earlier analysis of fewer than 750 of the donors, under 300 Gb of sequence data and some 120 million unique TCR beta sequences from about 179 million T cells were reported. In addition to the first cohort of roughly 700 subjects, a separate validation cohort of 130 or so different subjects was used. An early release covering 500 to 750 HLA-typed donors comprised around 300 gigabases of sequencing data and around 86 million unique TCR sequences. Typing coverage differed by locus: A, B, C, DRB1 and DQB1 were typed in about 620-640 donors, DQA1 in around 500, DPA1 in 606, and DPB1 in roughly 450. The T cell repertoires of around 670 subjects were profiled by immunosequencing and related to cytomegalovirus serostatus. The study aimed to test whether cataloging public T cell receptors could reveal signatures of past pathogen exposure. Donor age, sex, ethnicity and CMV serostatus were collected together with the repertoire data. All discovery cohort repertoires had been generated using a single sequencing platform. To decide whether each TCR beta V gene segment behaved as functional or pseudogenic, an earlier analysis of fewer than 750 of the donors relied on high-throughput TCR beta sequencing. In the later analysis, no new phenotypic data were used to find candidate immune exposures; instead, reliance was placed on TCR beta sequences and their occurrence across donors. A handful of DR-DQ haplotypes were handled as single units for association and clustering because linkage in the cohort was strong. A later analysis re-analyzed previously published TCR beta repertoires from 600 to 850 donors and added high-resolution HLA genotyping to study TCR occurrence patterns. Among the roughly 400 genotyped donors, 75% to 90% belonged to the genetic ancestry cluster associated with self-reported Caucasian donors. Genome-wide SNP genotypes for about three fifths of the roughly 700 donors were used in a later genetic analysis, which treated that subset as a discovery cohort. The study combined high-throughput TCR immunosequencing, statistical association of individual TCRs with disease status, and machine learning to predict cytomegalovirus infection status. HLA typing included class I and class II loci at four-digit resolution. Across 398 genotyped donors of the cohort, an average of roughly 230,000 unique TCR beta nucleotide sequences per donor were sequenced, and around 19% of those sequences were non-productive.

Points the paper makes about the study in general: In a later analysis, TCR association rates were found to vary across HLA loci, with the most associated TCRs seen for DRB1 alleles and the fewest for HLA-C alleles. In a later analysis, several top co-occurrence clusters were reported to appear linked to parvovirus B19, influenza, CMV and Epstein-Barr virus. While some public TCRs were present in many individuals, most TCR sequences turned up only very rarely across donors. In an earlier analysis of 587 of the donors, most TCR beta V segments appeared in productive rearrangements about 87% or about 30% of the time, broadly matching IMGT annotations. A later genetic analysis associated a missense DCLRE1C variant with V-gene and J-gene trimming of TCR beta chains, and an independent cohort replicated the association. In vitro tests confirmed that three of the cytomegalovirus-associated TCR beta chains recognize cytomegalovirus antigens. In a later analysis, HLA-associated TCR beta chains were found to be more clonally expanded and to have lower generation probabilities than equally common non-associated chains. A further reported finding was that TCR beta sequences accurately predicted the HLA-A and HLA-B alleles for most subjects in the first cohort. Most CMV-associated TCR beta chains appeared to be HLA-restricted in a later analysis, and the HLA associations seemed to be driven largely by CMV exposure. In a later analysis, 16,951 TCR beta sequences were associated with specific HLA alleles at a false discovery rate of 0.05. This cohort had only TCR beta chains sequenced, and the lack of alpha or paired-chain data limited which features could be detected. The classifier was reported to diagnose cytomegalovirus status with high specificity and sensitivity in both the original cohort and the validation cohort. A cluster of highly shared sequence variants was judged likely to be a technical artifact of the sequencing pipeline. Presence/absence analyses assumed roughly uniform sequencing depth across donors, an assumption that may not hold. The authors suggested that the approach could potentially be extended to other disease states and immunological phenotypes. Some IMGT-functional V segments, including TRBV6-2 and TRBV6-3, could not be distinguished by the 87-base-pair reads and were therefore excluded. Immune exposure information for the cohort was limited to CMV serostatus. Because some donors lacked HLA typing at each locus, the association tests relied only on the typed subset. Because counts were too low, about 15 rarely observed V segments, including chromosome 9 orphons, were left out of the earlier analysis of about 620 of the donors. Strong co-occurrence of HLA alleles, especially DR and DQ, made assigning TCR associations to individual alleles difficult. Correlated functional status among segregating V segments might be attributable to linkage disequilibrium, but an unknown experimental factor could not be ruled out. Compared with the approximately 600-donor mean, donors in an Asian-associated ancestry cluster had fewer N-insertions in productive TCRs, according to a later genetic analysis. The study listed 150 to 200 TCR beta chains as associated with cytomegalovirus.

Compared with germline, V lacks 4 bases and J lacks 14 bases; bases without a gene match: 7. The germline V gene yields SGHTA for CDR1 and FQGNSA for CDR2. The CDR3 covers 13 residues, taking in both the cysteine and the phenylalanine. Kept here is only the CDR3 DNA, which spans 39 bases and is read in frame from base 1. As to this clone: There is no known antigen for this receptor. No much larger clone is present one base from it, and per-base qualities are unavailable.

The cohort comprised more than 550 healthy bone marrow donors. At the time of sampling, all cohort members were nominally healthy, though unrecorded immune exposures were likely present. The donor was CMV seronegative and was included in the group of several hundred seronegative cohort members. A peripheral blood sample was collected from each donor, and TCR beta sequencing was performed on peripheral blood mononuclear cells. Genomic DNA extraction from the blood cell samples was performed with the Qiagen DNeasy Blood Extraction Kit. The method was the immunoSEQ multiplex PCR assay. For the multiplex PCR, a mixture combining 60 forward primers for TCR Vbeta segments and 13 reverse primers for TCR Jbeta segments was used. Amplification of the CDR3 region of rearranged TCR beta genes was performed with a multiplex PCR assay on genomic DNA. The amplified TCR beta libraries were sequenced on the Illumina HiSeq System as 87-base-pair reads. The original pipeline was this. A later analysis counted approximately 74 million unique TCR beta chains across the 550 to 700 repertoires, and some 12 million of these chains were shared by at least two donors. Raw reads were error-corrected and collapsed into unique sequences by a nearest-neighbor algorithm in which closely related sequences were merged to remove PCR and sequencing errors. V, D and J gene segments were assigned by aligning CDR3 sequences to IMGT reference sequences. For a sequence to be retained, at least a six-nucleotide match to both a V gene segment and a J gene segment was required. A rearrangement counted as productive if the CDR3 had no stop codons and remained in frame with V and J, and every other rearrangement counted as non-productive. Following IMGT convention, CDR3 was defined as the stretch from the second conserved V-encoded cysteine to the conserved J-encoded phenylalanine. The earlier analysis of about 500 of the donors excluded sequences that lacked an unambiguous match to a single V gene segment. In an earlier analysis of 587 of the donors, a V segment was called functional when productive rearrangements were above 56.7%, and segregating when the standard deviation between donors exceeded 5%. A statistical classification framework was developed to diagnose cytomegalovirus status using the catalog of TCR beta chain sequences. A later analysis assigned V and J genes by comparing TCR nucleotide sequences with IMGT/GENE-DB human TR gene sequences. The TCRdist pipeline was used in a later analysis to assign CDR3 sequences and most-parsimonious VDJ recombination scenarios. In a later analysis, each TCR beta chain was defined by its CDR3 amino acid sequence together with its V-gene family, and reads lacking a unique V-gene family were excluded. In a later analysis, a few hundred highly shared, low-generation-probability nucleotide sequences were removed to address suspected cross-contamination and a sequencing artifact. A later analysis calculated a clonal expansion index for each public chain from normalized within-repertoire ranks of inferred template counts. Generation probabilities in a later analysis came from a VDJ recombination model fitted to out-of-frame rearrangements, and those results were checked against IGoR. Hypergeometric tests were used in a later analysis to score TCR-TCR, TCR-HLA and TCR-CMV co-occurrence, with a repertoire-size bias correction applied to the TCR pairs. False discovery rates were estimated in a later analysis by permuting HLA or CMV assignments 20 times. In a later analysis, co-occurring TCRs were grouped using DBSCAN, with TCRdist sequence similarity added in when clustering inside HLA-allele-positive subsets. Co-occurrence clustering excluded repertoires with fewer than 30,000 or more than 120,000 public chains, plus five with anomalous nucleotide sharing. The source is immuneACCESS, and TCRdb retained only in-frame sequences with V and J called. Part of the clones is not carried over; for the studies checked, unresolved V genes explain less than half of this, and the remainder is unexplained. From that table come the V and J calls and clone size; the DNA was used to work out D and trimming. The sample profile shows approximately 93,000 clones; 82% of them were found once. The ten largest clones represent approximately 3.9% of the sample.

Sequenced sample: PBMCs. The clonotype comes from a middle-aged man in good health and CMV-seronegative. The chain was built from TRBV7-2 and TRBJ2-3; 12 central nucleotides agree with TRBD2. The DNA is TGTGCCAGCAGCTCGGGGACTAGCGGGTCCCGGTATTTT. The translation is CASSSGTSGSRYF.